The 28 T cell receptor beta chains below were found in one sample sequenced in a study of T cells expressing NK-cell markers. TCRdb reprocessed the 5' RACE reads and reports one entry per CDR3 protein, with no DNA. Its listing shows 500,000 to 700,000 distinct CDR3 sequences. Sequencing was carried out using blood T cells: a sorted CD56 or NKG2C T cell subset, CD4+ or CD8+ T cells, or bulk PBMC T cells (not recorded which). All receptors come from a young man in good health.

The rearrangement uses TRBV7-2 and TRBJ2-2; TCRdb names TRBD2, which stays unverified in the absence of DNA. This CDR3 comprises 14 residues. Germline V CDR1 and CDR2: SGHTA, FQGNSA. This CDR3 is CASKASGNIGELFF.

This chain uses TRBV29-1 with TRBJ1-1; TCRdb designates TRBD1, a call that cannot be tested without DNA. The CDR3 runs 16 residues. Germline lookup yields CDR1 SQVTM and CDR2 ANQGSEA. This CDR3 reads CSVPPGQGLGGTEAFF.

The chain has TRBV5-6 and TRBJ2-1. Germline V gives CDR1 SGHDT, CDR2 YYEEEE. The CDR3 sequence is 12 residues long. The CDR3 sequence is CASSSTTYEQFF. Together with reference TRBV5-6 and TRBJ2-1, the CDR3 gives the full variable domain: DAGVTQSPTHLIKTRGQQVTLRCSPKSGHDTVSWYQQALGQGPQFIFQYYEEEERQRGNFPDRFSGHQFPNYSSELNVNALLLGDSALYLCASSSTTYEQFFGPGTRLTVL.

The V call is TRBV27, the J call TRBJ2-1; checking the TCRdb D call of TRBD1 is not possible without DNA. The V gene's germline CDR1 is MNHEY and CDR2 SMNVEV (reference sequence). There are 15 residues in the CDR3. The CDR3 sequence is CASSPRTLRGNEQFF.

The chain carries TRBV7-6 and TRBJ2-1; no DNA is available, so the TRBD1 call from TCRdb remains unchecked. This CDR3 spans 17 amino acids. Germline CDR1 and CDR2: SGHVS and FNYEAQ. The CDR3: CASSFSTGLRSYNEQFF. The whole variable domain, filled in from reference TRBV7-6 and TRBJ2-1, reads GAGVSQSPRYKVTKRGQDVALRCDPISGHVSLYWYRQALGQGPEFLTYFNYEAQQDKSGLPNDRFSAERPEGSISTLTIQRTEQRDSAMYRCASSFSTGLRSYNEQFFGPGTRLTVL.

The chain links TRBV6-4 to TRBJ2-5. Germline-derived CDR1 and CDR2 are MRHNA and SNTAGT. CDR3 length equals 13 residues. The CDR3 sequence is CASSDSIHETQYF.

V and J are TRBV7-3 and TRBJ2-1; no DNA is available, so the TRBD2 call from TCRdb remains unchecked. Looked up from germline, CDR1 is SGHTA and CDR2 is FQGTGA. The CDR3 covers 16 residues. The CDR3 is CASSLRRGASYNEQFF. Drawing the rest from reference TRBV7-3 and TRBJ2-1, the complete variable domain is GAGVSQTPSNKVTEKGKYVELRCDPISGHTALYWYRQSLGQGPEFLIYFQGTGAADDSGLPNDRFFAVRPEGSVSTLKIQRTERGDSAVYLCASSLRRGASYNEQFFGPGTRLTVL.

The chain uses TRBV27 and TRBJ2-3. The CDR3 runs 15 residues. Germline V gives CDR1 MNHEY, CDR2 SMNVEV (reference sequence). The CDR3: CASSLSLVRTDTQYF.

The chain links TRBV12-3 or TRBV12-4 to TRBJ2-7; TCRdb's assignment of TRBD1 cannot be checked, as there is no DNA. The CDR3 is 14 amino acids. The CDR3 sequence is CASSPLSAAYEQYF.

V gene TRBV24-1 combines with J gene TRBJ1-5; without DNA, the TCRdb call of TRBD1 cannot be checked. Germline V CDR1 and CDR2: KGHDR, SFDVKD. The CDR3 is made up of 13 amino acids. CDR3 residues: CATSEPRGQPQHF.

The chain joins TRBV7-3 to TRBJ2-5; TCRdb gives TRBD2 as the D gene, but with no DNA this cannot be confirmed. The CDR3 length is 15 residues. The germline V gene encodes CDR1 SGHTA and CDR2 FQGTGA. The CDR3 sequence: CASSLTGGLGETQYF.

CDR3: CASSQEGRENSPLHF. This rearrangement joins TRBV4-1 to TRBJ1-6; TCRdb outputs TRBD1, but without DNA this stays unchecked. The CDR3 has 15 amino acids. Germline V CDR1 and CDR2: MGHRA, YSYEKL.

This rearrangement joins TRBV9 to TRBJ1-2. The germline V gene has CDR1 SGDLS and CDR2 YYNGEE. This CDR3 contains 13 residues. This chain's CDR3 is CASSPDGSDGYTF.

The rearrangement uses TRBV5-1 and TRBJ2-1; the TRBD2 assignment by TCRdb is unverifiable without DNA. CDR1 is SGHRS, CDR2 YFSETQ, per germline. CDR3 length: 17 residues. The CDR3 protein is CASSTSPSGRSYNEQFF.

V is TRBV28 and J is TRBJ1-6; there is no DNA to check the TCRdb D call of TRBD1. CDR1 is MDHEN and CDR2 is SYDVKM in the germline V gene. This CDR3 spans 16 amino acids. CDR3 region: CASSFGGRGYNSPLHF. Based on the CDR3 plus reference TRBV28 and TRBJ1-6, the full variable domain is DVKVTQSSRYLVKRTGEKVFLECVQDMDHENMFWYRQDPGLGLRLIYFSYDVKMKEKGDIPEGYSVSREKKERFSLILESASTNQTSMYLCASSFGGRGYNSPLHFGNGTRLTVT.

The chain has TRBV29-1 and TRBJ1-5; TCRdb picks TRBD1, but there is no DNA to check that call. From germline, CDR1 is SQVTM and CDR2 ANQGSEA. The CDR3 totals 14 residues. This CDR3 is CSVAGTDPNQPQHF.

The rearrangement links TRBV12-5 to TRBJ1-2; with no DNA, the TCRdb D assignment of TRBD1 cannot be verified. Per the germline V gene, CDR1 is LGHNT and CDR2 is FRNRAP. This CDR3 is built from 12 residues. CDR3 sequence reads: CASGFWGAGYTF.

This chain joins TRBV6-1 and TRBJ1-5. CDR3 size: 15 residues. From germline, CDR1 is MNHNS and CDR2 SASEGT. The chain's CDR3 is CASSESWGGDQPQHF.

The J gene is TRBJ1-2, the V gene TRBV5-1. Germline CDR1 reads SGHRS; CDR2 reads YFSETQ. This CDR3 comprises 16 residues. CDR3 loop: CASSLVGSRANYGYTF.

The chain has TRBV27 and TRBJ2-5; there is no DNA to check the TCRdb D call of TRBD1. In germline, CDR1 is MNHEY, CDR2 SMNVEV (reference sequence). CDR3 length: 13 amino acids. CDR3 sequence reads: CASSFGRGETQYF.

This sequence joins TRBV11-2 and TRBJ2-7; TCRdb gives TRBD1 as the D gene, but with no DNA this cannot be confirmed. Germline values: CDR1 SGHAT, CDR2 FQNNGV. The CDR3 runs 16 residues. CDR3 loop: CASSLDAGGISYEQYF.

The genes are TRBV6-2 or TRBV6-3 and TRBJ2-5; the TRBD1 assignment by TCRdb is unverifiable without DNA. This CDR3 comprises 16 residues. The germline V gene has CDR1 MNHEY and CDR2 SVGEGT. CDR3: CASKISGRTFQETQYF.

This chain joins TRBV29-1 and TRBJ1-2; the TCRdb D gene call, TRBD1, has no DNA to confirm it. CDR3 length equals 12 residues. CDR1 is SQVTM, CDR2 ANQGSEA, per germline. The CDR3 sequence is CSGATGNYGYTF. Filled out from reference TRBV29-1 and TRBJ1-2, the complete variable domain reads SAVISQKPSRDICQRGTSLTIQCQVDSQVTMMFWYRQQPGQSLTLIATANQGSEATYESGFVIDKFPISRPNLTFSTLTVSNMSPEDSSIYLCSGATGNYGYTFGSGTRLTVV.

The chain combines TRBV6-5 with TRBJ2-5; TCRdb gives TRBD1 as the D gene, but with no DNA this cannot be confirmed. CDR3 length: 16 residues. Germline CDR1 MNHEY, CDR2 SVGAGI. CDR3 protein: CASSLTSGTAAETQYF.

The chain has TRBV29-1 and TRBJ1-5; TCRdb outputs TRBD1, but without DNA this stays unchecked. CDR3 size: 14 residues. Germline values: CDR1 SQVTM, CDR2 ANQGSEA. The CDR3 sequence is CSVGTADSNQPQHF.

The CDR3 spells CASSPLTADYGYTF. The rearrangement links TRBV3-1 to TRBJ1-2; there is no DNA to check the TCRdb D call of TRBD1. CDR3 length: 14 amino acids. Germline CDR1 and CDR2: LGHDT and YNNKEL (reference sequence).

The chain is built from TRBV9 and TRBJ1-2; TCRdb gives TRBD1 as the D gene, but with no DNA this cannot be confirmed. The germline V gene has CDR1 SGDLS and CDR2 YYNGEE. CDR3 length: 14 amino acids. The CDR3 protein is CASSVRGEDYGYTF.

The chain carries TRBV14 and TRBJ2-2; the TCRdb call, TRBD2, lacks DNA for checking. The CDR3 is made up of 19 amino acids. Per the germline V gene, CDR1 is SGHDN and CDR2 is FVKESK. CDR3 loop: CASSSYPKIGSPNTGELFF.